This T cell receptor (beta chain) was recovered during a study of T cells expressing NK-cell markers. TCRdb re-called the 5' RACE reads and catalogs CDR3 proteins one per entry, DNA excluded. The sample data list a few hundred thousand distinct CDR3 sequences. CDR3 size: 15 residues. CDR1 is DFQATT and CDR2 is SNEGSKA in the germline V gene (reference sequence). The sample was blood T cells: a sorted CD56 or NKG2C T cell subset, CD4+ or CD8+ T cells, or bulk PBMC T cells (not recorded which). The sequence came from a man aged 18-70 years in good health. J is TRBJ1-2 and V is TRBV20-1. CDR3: CSARAGQDLPYGYTF.